Listed below are T cell receptor beta chains from one sample, sequenced in a study of CD8+CD57+ T cells in acquired aplastic anemia. In TCRdb, the reads were re-called with MiXCR into one record per CDR3 protein. The top ten clones hold 25% to 35% of a sample with 100,000 to 150,000 distinct CDR3 sequences, about 60% of them seen once. The specimen was sorted CD4+, CD8+, or CD8+CD57+ T cells (not recorded which) from PBMCs. The receptors originated from a human donor with aplastic anemia. CDR3s include the opening cysteine and the closing phenylalanine or tryptophan. The order of the fields is clone size, V gene, D gene, J gene, CDR3 DNA, CDR3 protein. The D gene is left open where the match is weak. Rows give clone size only sometimes, using once, few, many, or a class for an expanded clone.

clone_size: -; v_call: TRBV18; d_call: -; j_call: TRBJ2-5; cdr3_nt: TGTGCCAGCTCACGGCGAACCCAAGAGACCCAGTACTTC; cdr3_aa: CASSRRTQETQYF
clone_size: few; v_call: TRBV11-2; d_call: TRBD2; j_call: TRBJ2-3; cdr3_nt: TGTGCCAGCAGCTTATGGGGCCTAGCGGCCGTTCAAGATACGCAGTATTTT; cdr3_aa: CASSLWGLAAVQDTQYF
clone_size: -; v_call: TRBV29-1; d_call: -; j_call: TRBJ2-4; cdr3_nt: TGCAGCGTTGCCGTGGGCAGGGAGAAAAACATTCAGTACTTC; cdr3_aa: CSVAVGREKNIQYF
clone_size: -; v_call: TRBV4-1; d_call: TRBD2; j_call: TRBJ2-7; cdr3_nt: TGCGCCAGCAGCCAAGATCGTCCTGCGGGAGGGTACGAGCAGTACTTC; cdr3_aa: CASSQDRPAGGYEQYF
clone_size: many; v_call: TRBV19; d_call: -; j_call: TRBJ2-1; cdr3_nt: TGTGCCAGTAGTATTAGCCTAAATCCCTACAATGAGCAGTTCTTC; cdr3_aa: CASSISLNPYNEQFF
clone_size: once; v_call: TRBV15; d_call: TRBD2; j_call: TRBJ2-7; cdr3_nt: TGTGCCACCAGATCGACTAGCGGATCCTACGAGCAGTACTTC; cdr3_aa: CATRSTSGSYEQYF
clone_size: many; v_call: TRBV7-8; d_call: TRBD1; j_call: TRBJ2-7; cdr3_nt: TGTGCCAGCACCCGGACAGGGGGGCGTTACGAGCAGTACTTC; cdr3_aa: CASTRTGGRYEQYF
clone_size: -; v_call: TRBV11-2; d_call: TRBD2; j_call: TRBJ2-3; cdr3_nt: TGTGCCAGCAGCCCCCTCCGGGGGGAAAGCACAGATACGCAGTATTTT; cdr3_aa: CASSPLRGESTDTQYF
clone_size: many; v_call: TRBV12-3/TRBV12-4; d_call: -; j_call: TRBJ1-1; cdr3_nt: TGTGCCAGCAGTTCCGAGCCTGCTGTGAACACTGAAGCTTTCTTT; cdr3_aa: CASSSEPAVNTEAFF
clone_size: many; v_call: TRBV2; d_call: -; j_call: TRBJ2-7; cdr3_nt: TGTGCCAGCAGTTCCAGGCCGTACGAGCAGTACTTC; cdr3_aa: CASSSRPYEQYF
clone_size: -; v_call: TRBV5-1; d_call: -; j_call: TRBJ2-3; cdr3_nt: TGCGCCAGCAGCCCTGTCAGGGTCCTCACAGATACGCAGTACTTT; cdr3_aa: CASSPVRVLTDTQYF
clone_size: -; v_call: TRBV2; d_call: -; j_call: TRBJ1-2; cdr3_nt: TGTGCCAGCAGTGGCCGGGCCTATGGCTACACCTTC; cdr3_aa: CASSGRAYGYTF
clone_size: -; v_call: TRBV15; d_call: TRBD2; j_call: TRBJ2-5; cdr3_nt: TGTGCCACCAGCGCGGGGGGCTTTGGAGAGACCCAGTACTTC; cdr3_aa: CATSAGGFGETQYF
clone_size: -; v_call: TRBV4-1; d_call: -; j_call: TRBJ2-5; cdr3_nt: TGCGCCAGCAGCCTACAGGGCCCAGAGACCCAGTACTTC; cdr3_aa: CASSLQGPETQYF
clone_size: -; v_call: TRBV6-2/TRBV6-3; d_call: TRBD1; j_call: TRBJ2-1; cdr3_nt: TGTGCCAGCAGTTACTCGTTATTCCGTCGGGACAGGGGGAATGAGCAGTTCTTC; cdr3_aa: CASSYSLFRRDRGNEQFF
clone_size: many; v_call: TRBV19; d_call: -; j_call: TRBJ1-5; cdr3_nt: TGTGCCAGTAGTAAGGGGGGGCAGGATCAGCCCCAGCATTTT; cdr3_aa: CASSKGGQDQPQHF
clone_size: once; v_call: TRBV11-1; d_call: TRBD2; j_call: TRBJ2-2; cdr3_nt: TGTGCCAGCAGCTTAAATAGCGGGTCGAACACCGGGGAGCTGTTTTTT; cdr3_aa: CASSLNSGSNTGELFF
clone_size: -; v_call: TRBV19; d_call: -; j_call: TRBJ2-2; cdr3_nt: TGTGCCAGTAGTATGGTTAGTAGAGGCACCGGGGAGCTGTTTTTT; cdr3_aa: CASSMVSRGTGELFF
clone_size: -; v_call: TRBV11-2; d_call: TRBD1; j_call: TRBJ2-1; cdr3_nt: TGTGCCAGCAGCCGCGACAGGGGATTCTACAATGAGCAGTTCTTC; cdr3_aa: CASSRDRGFYNEQFF
clone_size: many; v_call: TRBV7-9; d_call: -; j_call: TRBJ1-4; cdr3_nt: TGTGCCAGCAGGAGGGACGGCATTAATGAAAAACTGTTTTTT; cdr3_aa: CASRRDGINEKLFF
clone_size: -; v_call: TRBV10-1; d_call: -; j_call: TRBJ2-7; cdr3_nt: TGCGCCAGCAGTGTTGGGGGATCGATCGACGAGCAGTACTTC; cdr3_aa: CASSVGGSIDEQYF
clone_size: -; v_call: TRBV19; d_call: TRBD2; j_call: TRBJ2-3; cdr3_nt: TGTGCCAGTAGCCGTACGGGGGGTAGGACAGATACGCAGTATTTT; cdr3_aa: CASSRTGGRTDTQYF
clone_size: -; v_call: TRBV2; d_call: -; j_call: TRBJ1-5; cdr3_nt: TGTGCCAGCAGTGACGGAGGAACGAATCAGCCCCAGCATTTT; cdr3_aa: CASSDGGTNQPQHF